The 21 T cell receptor beta chains below were found in one sample sequenced in a study of vaccination effects on CD4 cells after COVID-19. The authors isolated CD4+ T cells after nine to eleven days of culture. These receptors' targets are unknown. Method: immunoSEQ multiplex PCR; TCRdb's copy keeps in-frame clones and lacks some. Here the sample spans 70,000 or so clones, approximately 77% being singletons. The material was CD4+ T cells from PBMCs cultured without peptide, obtained before COVID-19 vaccination. Receptor source: a human donor who received a COVID-19 vaccine.

J is TRBJ1-4 and V is TRBV28, with 7 bases matching TRBD1. The CDR3 has 16 amino acids. V was clipped by 1 base and J by 8 bases; unmatched bases: 10. Per the germline V gene, CDR1 is MDHEN and CDR2 is SYDVKM. CDR3 region: CASSLSRQGLREKLFF. For the CDR3, the DNA is TGTGCCAGCAGTTTATCTCGACAGGGCCTTAGGGAAAAACTGTTTTTT.

The chain is built from TRBV2 and TRBJ2-3; 8 bases align to TRBD2. With V trimmed by 6 bases and J by 1 base, 9 bases remained unmatched. CDR3 length: 16 residues. Germline V gene data show CDR1 as SNHLY and CDR2 as FYNNEI. The CDR3 region has the DNA TGTGCCAGCAGGAAGCGGTTGCGGGGGGGCACAGATACGCAGTATTTT. Translating it yields CASRKRLRGGTDTQYF.

This chain links TRBV10-2 with TRBJ2-5; D is unclear. V lost 4 bases to trimming and J lost 5 bases, with 14 bases between them. Germline values: CDR1 WSHSY, CDR2 SAAADI. The CDR3 length is 14 residues. Here the CDR3 reads CASSGRERKETQYF. The CDR3 nucleotides are TGCGCCAGCAGTGGTCGAGAGAGGAAGGAGACCCAGTACTTC.

The chain links TRBV19 to TRBJ1-4, with D unclear. CDR3 length: 12 residues. The V gene lost 7 bases and the J gene lost 8 bases, with 11 bases spanning the gap. The germline V gene has CDR1 LNHDA and CDR2 SQIVND (reference sequence). CDR3 DNA: TGTGCCAGTAATCCGGGCGGCGAAAAACTGTTTTTT. It specifies CASNPGGEKLFF.

The DNA of the CDR3 is TGTGCCAGCAGAGGGGACACCTATCAGCCCCAGCATTTT. Its translation is CASRGDTYQPQHF. The chain joins TRBV12-3 or TRBV12-4 to TRBJ1-5; D perhaps matches TRBD1 (6 bases). The CDR3 spans 13 residues. The V and J ends lost 6 bases and 5 bases respectively, with 11 bases between them.

V gene TRBV2 combines with J gene TRBJ1-6, with TRBD1 identical over 9 bases. CDR1 SNHLY and CDR2 FYNNEI come from the germline V gene. V lost 8 bases, J lost 7 bases, and 12 bases stayed unmatched. The CDR3 totals 16 residues. Here the CDR3 reads CASRITGGASNSPLHF. The DNA of the CDR3 is TGTGCCAGCCGAATTACAGGGGGCGCCTCCAATTCACCCCTCCACTTT.

The chain uses TRBV27 and TRBJ1-6, with a possible D match to TRBD1 (5 bases). V shed 8 bases and J shed 0 bases, with 17 bases lying between them. Germline V CDR1 and CDR2: MNHEY, SMNVEV (reference sequence). The CDR3 is 17 residues long. The CDR3 DNA reads TGTGCCAGCGGGGTAGGGACTCTCAGCTCCTATAATTCACCCCTCCACTTT. This gives the protein CASGVGTLSSYNSPLHF.

The J gene is TRBJ2-5, the V gene TRBV5-1; 12 bases line up with TRBD2. J gave up 4 bases and V 0 bases, and 4 bases lay outside the gene matches. Germline CDR1 SGHRS, CDR2 YFSETQ. The length of the CDR3 is 16 residues. The CDR3 here is CASSLEPSGGGETQYF. CDR3 in DNA: TGCGCCAGCAGCTTGGAGCCTAGCGGGGGGGGAGAGACCCAGTACTTC.

The chain combines TRBV6-5 with TRBJ1-2; D might be TRBD1 (6 bases). V was pared by 6 bases and J by 7 bases, with 9 bases between. This CDR3 has 11 amino acids. Germline values: CDR1 MNHEY, CDR2 SVGAGI. This CDR3 reads CASSQGGGYTF. The DNA of the CDR3 is TGTGCCAGCAGCCAAGGGGGTGGCTACACCTTC.

This clone is a singleton in its sample. The chain couples TRBV29-1 to TRBJ2-5; D is perhaps TRBD2 (5 bases). In germline, CDR1 is SQVTM, CDR2 ANQGSEA. This CDR3 contains 12 residues. V was pared by 4 bases and J by 1 base, with 7 bases between. The CDR3 nucleotides read TGCAGCGTTGTTCGGGGCCAAGAGACCCAGTACTTC. This translates into CSVVRGQETQYF.

This rearrangement joins TRBV11-2 to TRBJ2-1; perhaps TRBD2 as D (5 bases). There are 19 residues in the CDR3. Trimming pared 0 bases from V and 0 bases from J, leaving 18 bases between. Germline CDR1 is SGHAT and CDR2 is FQNNGV. The CDR3 loop is CASSLDQRSGGFSYNEQFF. CDR3 nucleotides: TGTGCCAGCAGCTTAGATCAGAGGTCCGGAGGCTTCTCCTACAATGAGCAGTTCTTC.

The chain has TRBV24-1 and TRBJ2-5, with 9 bases identical to TRBD1. The CDR3 totals 15 residues. V trimming: 3 bases; J trimming: 4 bases; junction bases outside the gene matches: 5. CDR1 is KGHDR and CDR2 is SFDVKD in the germline V gene. CDR3: CATSDAGQGGETQYF. The CDR3 region has the DNA TGTGCCACCAGTGATGCGGGACAGGGCGGAGAGACCCAGTACTTC.

The chain couples TRBV6-6 to TRBJ1-6; no firm D call. Germline V gene sequence: CDR1 MNHNY, CDR2 SVGAGI (reference sequence). The CDR3 extends over 12 amino acids. V lost 6 bases and J 6 bases, leaving 6 bases between the germline ends. CDR3 sequence: CASSLRNSPLHF. DNA for the CDR3: TGTGCCAGCAGCTTGCGTAATTCACCCCTCCACTTT.

The chain joins TRBV29-1 to TRBJ1-2; D is possibly TRBD1 (6 bases). Germline loops: CDR1 SQVTM, CDR2 ANQGSEA. CDR3 size: 13 residues. Trimming pared 3 bases from V and 4 bases from J, leaving 12 bases between. This chain's CDR3 is CSVDRTGTYGYTF. The CDR3 nucleotides are TGCAGCGTTGACAGAACAGGGACCTATGGCTACACCTTC.

V gene TRBV27 combines with J gene TRBJ2-5, with 8 positions matching TRBD1. CDR1 and CDR2 (germline): MNHEY, SMNVEV (reference sequence). The J segment lost 2 bases and the V segment lost 5 bases, leaving 13 bases of the junction unmatched. The CDR3 runs 17 residues. CDR3 protein: CASSPGKGQAGQETQYF. In DNA, the CDR3 is TGTGCCAGCAGTCCAGGAAAGGGACAGGCCGGGCAAGAGACCCAGTACTTC.

The chain employs TRBV6-5 and TRBJ2-6; TRBD1 or TRBD2 may be the D gene (5 bases each). V was clipped by 8 bases and J by 0 bases, with 8 bases between them. Germline V gives CDR1 MNHEY, CDR2 SVGAGI. This CDR3 spans 14 amino acids. In DNA form, the CDR3 reads TGTGCCAGCGTGGGGGTCTCTGGGGCCAACGTCCTGACTTTC. This encodes CASVGVSGANVLTF.

The chain has TRBV7-8 and TRBJ2-5, with 11 bases matching TRBD2. Per germline, CDR1 SGHVS and CDR2 FQNEAQ. This CDR3 is built from 16 residues. V lost 2 bases and J lost 6; bases outside the gene matches: 8. The CDR3 DNA reads as TGTGCCAGCAGCTTACTAGCGGGGGGTAGTGTGAAGACCCAGTACTTC. It is translated as CASSLLAGGSVKTQYF.

The chain links TRBV19 to TRBJ1-1, with D perhaps TRBD1 (5 bases). CDR1 is LNHDA, CDR2 SQIVND, per germline (reference sequence). The V gene lost 1 base and the J gene lost 5 bases, with 11 bases spanning the gap. This CDR3 has 14 amino acids. CDR3 sequence reads: CASSIGGGETEAFF. The CDR3 nucleotides read TGTGCCAGTAGTATAGGGGGGGGAGAGACTGAAGCTTTCTTT.

The V gene is TRBV5-1, the J gene TRBJ2-2; TRBD1 matches 7 bases. The CDR3 covers 14 residues. CDR1 is SGHRS and CDR2 is YFSETQ in the germline V gene. After removal of 4 bases from V and 4 bases from J, the junction contained 4 bases not matched to a gene. The CDR3 coding sequence is TGCGCCAGCAGCAGGGACAGCGGCACCGGGGAGCTGTTTTTT. It translates to CASSRDSGTGELFF.

This clone appeared a single time. The chain has TRBV3-1 (or the pseudogene TRBV3-2) and TRBJ2-5, with TRBD2 matching over 9 bases. With 1 base clipped from V and 5 bases from J, the junction kept 8 bases outside the gene matches. CDR3 size: 16 residues. The germline CDR1 and CDR2 sequences are LGHDT and YNNKEL (reference sequence). The CDR3 DNA reads as TGTGCCAGCAGCCAAGTCACGGCGGGGGGGCTCGAGACCCAGTACTTC. Amino acid sequence: CASSQVTAGGLETQYF.

The gene calls are TRBV9 and TRBJ2-5; 7 bases agree with TRBD1. Per the germline V gene, CDR1 is SGDLS and CDR2 is YYNGEE. Germline trimming cut 3 bases from V and 2 bases from J; bases unmatched to any gene: 4. The CDR3 contains 14 residues. CDR3 nucleotides: TGTGCCAGCAGCGCAGGGGGAGTTCAAGAGACCCAGTACTTC. It codes for CASSAGGVQETQYF.